This TCR beta chain was obtained from a study of OX40 agonist ivuxolimab in advanced cancers. As for this clone: Its antigen is unidentified.

This CDR3 spans 13 amino acids. CDR1 SGHNT and CDR2 YENEEA come from the germline V gene. V was clipped by 1 base and J by 3 bases, with 4 bases between them. Regarding the study as a whole: There were, on average, more expanded clones in CD8+ T cells than in CD4+.

TCRdb's table, derived via immunoSEQ multiplex PCR, lists solely in-frame clones and lacks some. Of roughly 67,000 clones in the sample, 84% were seen once. The sample consisted of CD4+ or CD8+ T cells sorted from blood, taken in a trial of the OX40 agonist ivuxolimab. This chain connects TRBV11-3 to TRBJ2-1; D is unclear. The receptor was derived from an adult with an advanced solid tumor such as melanoma, head and neck, liver or kidney cancer. The CDR3 region has the DNA TGTGCCAGCAGCTTAGGGAACTACAATGAGCAGTTCTTC. Translating it yields CASSLGNYNEQFF. Based on the CDR3 plus reference TRBV11-3 and TRBJ2-1, the full variable domain is EAGVVQSPRYKIIEKKQPVAFWCNPISGHNTLYWYLQNLGQGPELLIRYENEEAVDDSQLPKDRFSAERLKGVDSTLKIQPAELGDSAVYLCASSLGNYNEQFFGPGTRLTVL.